The present T cell receptor (beta chain) was sequenced within a study of blood T cells in healthy people across ages. V was pared by 1 base and J by 2 bases, with 14 bases between. CDR3 size: 16 residues. Germline lookup yields CDR1 SGHVS and CDR2 FQNEAQ. A second about 7 to 11 cycle PCR used barcoded and J-beta primers. From the 5' RACE reads, TCRdb called clonotypes with MiXCR, one entry per CDR3 protein. The sample records approximately 780,000 distinct CDR3 sequences, approximately 24% being singletons. This clonotype was observed a handful of times. A minimum of 6 micrograms of total RNA was extracted per sample. The same data also went into a second study, on T cells of mothers and their children. Turning to that study: A primer called M1S, used in the second PCR, added sample barcodes and 2-4 random nucleotides. The output of TCR recombination is shaped by thymic selection similarly in related and unrelated pairs.

Source material: blood. The receptor was derived from a boy under 18 in good health. This rearrangement joins TRBV7-8 to TRBJ2-5; possible D gene TRBD1, 6 bases. CDR3: CASSLDTGSRQETQYF. CDR3 DNA sequence: TGTGCCAGCAGCTTAGATACAGGGAGCCGACAAGAGACCCAGTACTTC.